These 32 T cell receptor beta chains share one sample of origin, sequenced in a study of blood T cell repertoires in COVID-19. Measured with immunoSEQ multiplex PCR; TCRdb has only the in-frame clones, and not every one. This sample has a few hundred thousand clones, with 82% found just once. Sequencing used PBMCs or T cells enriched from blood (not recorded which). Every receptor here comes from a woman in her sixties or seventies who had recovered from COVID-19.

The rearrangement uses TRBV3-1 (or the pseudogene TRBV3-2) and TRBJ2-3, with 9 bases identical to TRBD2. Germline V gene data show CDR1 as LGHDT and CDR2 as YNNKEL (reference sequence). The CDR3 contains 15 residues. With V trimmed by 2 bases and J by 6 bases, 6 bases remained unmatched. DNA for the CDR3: TGTGCCAGCAGCCAACTAGCGGGGCCGCGGGATACGCAGTATTTT. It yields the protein CASSQLAGPRDTQYF.

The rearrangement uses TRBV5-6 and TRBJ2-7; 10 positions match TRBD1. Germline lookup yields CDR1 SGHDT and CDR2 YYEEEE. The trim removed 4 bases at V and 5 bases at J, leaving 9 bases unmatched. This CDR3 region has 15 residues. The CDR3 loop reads CASSLPGQGFDEQYF. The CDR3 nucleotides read TGTGCCAGCAGCCTGCCGGGACAGGGGTTTGACGAGCAGTACTTC.

The CDR3 DNA sequence: TGTGCCAGCAAACTGGGGGGGACCGAAGAAAAACTGTTTTTT. Protein sequence: CASKLGGTEEKLFF. The chain uses TRBV2 and TRBJ1-4, with D perhaps TRBD1 (5 bases). V lost 7 bases and J lost 8, with 17 bases in between. CDR1 SNHLY and CDR2 FYNNEI come from the germline V gene. CDR3 length equals 14 residues.

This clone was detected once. CDR3 nucleotides: TGTGTCAGAAGCATAAGGGAGAACAATCAGCCCCAGCATTTT. It specifies CVRSIRENNQPQHF. The J gene is TRBJ1-5, the V gene TRBV7-5. TRBV7-5 is an annotated pseudogene. The CDR3 spans 14 residues.

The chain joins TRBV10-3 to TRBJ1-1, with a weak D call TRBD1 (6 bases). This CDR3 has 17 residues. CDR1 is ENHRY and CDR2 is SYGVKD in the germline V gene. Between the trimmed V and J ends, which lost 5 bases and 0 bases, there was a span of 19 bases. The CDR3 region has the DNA TGTGCCATCAGTCCAAGGACAGACTACTACGTGAACACTGAAGCTTTCTTT. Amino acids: CAISPRTDYYVNTEAFF.

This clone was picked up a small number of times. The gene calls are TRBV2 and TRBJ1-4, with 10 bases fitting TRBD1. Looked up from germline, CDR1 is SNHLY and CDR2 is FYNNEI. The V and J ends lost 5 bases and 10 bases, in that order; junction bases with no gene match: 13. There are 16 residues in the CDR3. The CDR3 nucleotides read TGTGCCAGCAGTACTAGAGGGACAGGGGAAGGTGGAAAACTGTTTTTT. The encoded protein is CASSTRGTGEGGKLFF.

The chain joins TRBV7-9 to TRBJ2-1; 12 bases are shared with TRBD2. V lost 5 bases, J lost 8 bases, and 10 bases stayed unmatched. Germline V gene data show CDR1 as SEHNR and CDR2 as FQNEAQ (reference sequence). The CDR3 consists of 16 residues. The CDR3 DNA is TGTGCCAGCAGCACCGTAGGGACTAGCGGGCTACATGAGCAGTTCTTC. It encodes CASSTVGTSGLHEQFF.

DNA for the CDR3: TGTGCCAGCAGACAACTCCCAGGGAGGGCCTACGAGCAGTACTTC. Translated: CASRQLPGRAYEQYF. The gene calls are TRBV11-2 and TRBJ2-7, with 7 nucleotides matching TRBD2. With V trimmed by 6 bases and J by 2 bases, 10 bases remained unmatched. Germline V gene lookup returns CDR1 SGHAT and CDR2 FQNNGV. The CDR3 covers 15 residues.

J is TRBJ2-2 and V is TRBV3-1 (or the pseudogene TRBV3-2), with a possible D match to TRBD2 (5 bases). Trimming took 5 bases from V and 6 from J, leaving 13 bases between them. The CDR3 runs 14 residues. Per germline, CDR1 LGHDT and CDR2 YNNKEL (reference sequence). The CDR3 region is CASSVAFTSGELFF. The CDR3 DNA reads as TGTGCCAGCAGCGTAGCGTTCACCTCCGGGGAGCTGTTTTTT.

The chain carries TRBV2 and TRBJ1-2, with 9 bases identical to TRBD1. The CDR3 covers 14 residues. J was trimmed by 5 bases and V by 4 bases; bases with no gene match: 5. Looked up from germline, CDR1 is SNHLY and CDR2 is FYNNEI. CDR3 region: CASSGTGEEYGYTF. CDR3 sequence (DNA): TGTGCCAGCAGTGGGACAGGGGAGGAGTATGGCTACACCTTC.

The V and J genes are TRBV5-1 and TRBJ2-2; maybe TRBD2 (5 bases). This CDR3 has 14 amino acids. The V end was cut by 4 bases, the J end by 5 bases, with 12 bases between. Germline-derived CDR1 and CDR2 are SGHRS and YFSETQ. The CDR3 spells CASSMDGVTGELFF. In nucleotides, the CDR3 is TGCGCCAGCAGCATGGACGGGGTGACCGGGGAGCTGTTTTTT.

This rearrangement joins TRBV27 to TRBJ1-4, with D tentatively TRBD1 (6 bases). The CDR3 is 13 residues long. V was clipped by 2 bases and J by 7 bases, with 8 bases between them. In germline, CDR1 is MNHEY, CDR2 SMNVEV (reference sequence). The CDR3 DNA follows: TGTGCCAGCAGTTTAATCAGGGGTGAAAAACTGTTTTTT. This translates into CASSLIRGEKLFF. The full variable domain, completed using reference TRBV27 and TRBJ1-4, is EAQVTQNPRYLITVTGKKLTVTCSQNMNHEYMSWYRQDPGLGLRQIYYSMNVEVTDKGDVPEGYKVSRKEKRNFPLILESPSPNQTSLYFCASSLIRGEKLFFGSGTQLSVL.

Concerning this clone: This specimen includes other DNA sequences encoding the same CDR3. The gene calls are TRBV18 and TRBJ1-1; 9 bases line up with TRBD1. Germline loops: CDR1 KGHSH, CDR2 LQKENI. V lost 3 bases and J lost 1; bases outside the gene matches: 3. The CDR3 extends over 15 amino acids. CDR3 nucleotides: TGTGCCAGCTCACCTACGGGACAGGGGAACACTGAAGCTTTCTTT. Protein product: CASSPTGQGNTEAFF.

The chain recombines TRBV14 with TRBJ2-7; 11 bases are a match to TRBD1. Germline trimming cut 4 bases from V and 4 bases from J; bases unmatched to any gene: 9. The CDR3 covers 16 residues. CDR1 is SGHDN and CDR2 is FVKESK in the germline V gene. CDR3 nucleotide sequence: TGTGCCAGCAGCCGAGAAATCGGGACAGGGGGGTACGAGCAGTACTTC. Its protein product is CASSREIGTGGYEQYF.

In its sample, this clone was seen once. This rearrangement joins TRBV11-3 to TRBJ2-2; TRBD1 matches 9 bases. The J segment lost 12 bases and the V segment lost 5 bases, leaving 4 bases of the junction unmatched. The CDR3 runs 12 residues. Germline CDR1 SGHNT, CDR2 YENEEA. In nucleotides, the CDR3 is TGTGCCAGCAGCCTGGACAGGGGTCAGCTGTTTTTT. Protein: CASSLDRGQLFF.

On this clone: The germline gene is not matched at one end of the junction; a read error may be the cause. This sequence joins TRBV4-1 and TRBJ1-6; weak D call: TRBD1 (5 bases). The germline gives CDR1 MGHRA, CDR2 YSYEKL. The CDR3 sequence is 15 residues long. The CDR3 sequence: CASTQSAGSNSPLHF. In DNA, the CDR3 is TGCGCCAGCACCCAAAGTGCAGGGTCGAATTCACCCCTCCACTTT.

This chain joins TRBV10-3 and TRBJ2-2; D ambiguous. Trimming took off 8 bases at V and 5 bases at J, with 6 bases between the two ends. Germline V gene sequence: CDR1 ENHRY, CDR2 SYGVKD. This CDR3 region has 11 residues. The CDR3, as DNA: TGTGCCATCGGAGAGACCGGGGAGCTGTTTTTT. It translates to CAIGETGELFF.

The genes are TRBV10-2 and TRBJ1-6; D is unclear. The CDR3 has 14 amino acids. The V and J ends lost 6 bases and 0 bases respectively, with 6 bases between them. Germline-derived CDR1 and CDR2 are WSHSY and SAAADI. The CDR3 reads CASRQSSYNSPLHF. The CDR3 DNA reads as TGCGCCAGCAGACAGAGCTCCTATAATTCACCCCTCCACTTT.

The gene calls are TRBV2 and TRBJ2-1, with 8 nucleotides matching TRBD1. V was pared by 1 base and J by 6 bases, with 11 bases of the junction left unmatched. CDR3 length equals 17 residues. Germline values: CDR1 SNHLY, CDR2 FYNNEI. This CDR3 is CASSEGSAGGAGNEQFF. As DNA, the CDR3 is TGTGCCAGCAGTGAAGGATCGGCAGGGGGCGCGGGCAATGAGCAGTTCTTC. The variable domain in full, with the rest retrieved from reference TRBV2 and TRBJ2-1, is EPEVTQTPSHQVTQMGQEVILRCVPISNHLYFYWYRQILGQKVEFLVSFYNNEISEKSEIFDDQFSVERPDGSNFTLKIRSTKLEDSAMYFCASSEGSAGGAGNEQFFGPGTRLTVL.

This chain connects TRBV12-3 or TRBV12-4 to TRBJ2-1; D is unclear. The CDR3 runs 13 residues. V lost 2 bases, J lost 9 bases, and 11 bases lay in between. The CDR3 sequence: CASSLRLNTEQFF. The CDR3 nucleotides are TGTGCCAGCAGTTTACGATTGAACACTGAGCAGTTCTTC.

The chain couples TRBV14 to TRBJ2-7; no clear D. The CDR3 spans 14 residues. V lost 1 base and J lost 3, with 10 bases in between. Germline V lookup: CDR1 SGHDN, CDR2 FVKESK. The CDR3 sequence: CASSQGGPLYEQYF. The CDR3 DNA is TGTGCCAGCAGCCAAGGTGGGCCCCTCTACGAGCAGTACTTC.

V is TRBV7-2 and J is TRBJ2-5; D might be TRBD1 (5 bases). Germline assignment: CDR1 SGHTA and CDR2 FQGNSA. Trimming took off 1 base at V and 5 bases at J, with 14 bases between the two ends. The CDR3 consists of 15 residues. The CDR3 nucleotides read TGTGCCAGCAGCTTAGGGCCCAGGGCCCCGGAGACCCAGTACTTC. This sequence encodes CASSLGPRAPETQYF.

For the CDR3, the DNA is TGTGCCAGCAGCGTGGTAGAGGGGTTCCGGGACAGGGACAATGGCTACACCTTC. It encodes CASSVVEGFRDRDNGYTF. This chain uses TRBV9 with TRBJ1-2; 9 nucleotides match TRBD1. This CDR3 region has 18 residues. Germline V gene data show CDR1 as SGDLS and CDR2 as YYNGEE. Trimming removed 2 bases from V and 6 bases from J; junction bases left unmatched: 17.

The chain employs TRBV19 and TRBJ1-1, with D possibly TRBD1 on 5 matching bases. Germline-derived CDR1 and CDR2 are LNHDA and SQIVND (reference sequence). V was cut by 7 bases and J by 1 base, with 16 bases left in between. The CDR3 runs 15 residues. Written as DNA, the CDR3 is TGTGCCAGTAAAAGTCTAGGGGCTGAGAACACTGAAGCTTTCTTT. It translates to CASKSLGAENTEAFF.

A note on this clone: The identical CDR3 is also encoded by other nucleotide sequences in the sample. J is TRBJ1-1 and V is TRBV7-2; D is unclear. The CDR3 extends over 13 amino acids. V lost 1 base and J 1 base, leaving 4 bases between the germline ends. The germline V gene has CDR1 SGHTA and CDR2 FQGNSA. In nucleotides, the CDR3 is TGTGCCAGCAGCTTAGGGCAGAACACTGAAGCTTTCTTT. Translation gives CASSLGQNTEAFF.

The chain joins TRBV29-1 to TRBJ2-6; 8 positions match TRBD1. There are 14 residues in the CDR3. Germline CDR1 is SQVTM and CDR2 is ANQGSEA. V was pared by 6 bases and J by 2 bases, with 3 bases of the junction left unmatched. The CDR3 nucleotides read TGCAGCGTAGTGGACAGGGCTGGGGCCAACGTCCTGACTTTC. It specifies CSVVDRAGANVLTF.

The CDR3 region has the DNA TGTGCCAGCAGCGTAGGGTCGCCAGGGCGGCACACTGAAGCTTTCTTT. Protein sequence: CASSVGSPGRHTEAFF. This chain joins TRBV9 and TRBJ1-1, with D tentatively TRBD1 (5 bases). Germline loops: CDR1 SGDLS, CDR2 YYNGEE. The CDR3 is 16 amino acids. The ends were cut back, 0 bases at V and 3 bases at J, with 15 bases in the middle. Based on the CDR3 plus reference TRBV9 and TRBJ1-1, the full variable domain is DSGVTQTPKHLITATGQRVTLRCSPRSGDLSVYWYQQSLDQGLQFLIQYYNGEERAKGNILERFSAQQFPDLHSELNLSSLELGDSALYFCASSVGSPGRHTEAFFGQGTRLTVV.

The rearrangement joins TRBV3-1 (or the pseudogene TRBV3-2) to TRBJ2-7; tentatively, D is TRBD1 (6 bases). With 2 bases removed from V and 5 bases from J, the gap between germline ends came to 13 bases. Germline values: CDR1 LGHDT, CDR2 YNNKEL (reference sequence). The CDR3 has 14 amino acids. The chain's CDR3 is CASSQSGVTDEQYF. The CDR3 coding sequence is TGTGCCAGCAGCCAATCAGGGGTTACTGACGAGCAGTACTTC.

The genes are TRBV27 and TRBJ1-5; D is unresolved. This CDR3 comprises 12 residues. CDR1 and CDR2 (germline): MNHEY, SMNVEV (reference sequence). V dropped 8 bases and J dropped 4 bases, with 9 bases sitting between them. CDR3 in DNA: TGTGCCAGCTGGCGGTGGAATCAGCCCCAGCATTTT. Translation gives CASWRWNQPQHF.

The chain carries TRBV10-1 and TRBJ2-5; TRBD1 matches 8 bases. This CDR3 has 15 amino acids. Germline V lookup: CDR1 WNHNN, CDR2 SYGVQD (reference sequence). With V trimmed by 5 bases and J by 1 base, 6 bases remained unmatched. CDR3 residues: CASSPRGTGQETQYF. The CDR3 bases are TGCGCCAGCAGTCCTAGGGGGACAGGCCAAGAGACCCAGTACTTC.

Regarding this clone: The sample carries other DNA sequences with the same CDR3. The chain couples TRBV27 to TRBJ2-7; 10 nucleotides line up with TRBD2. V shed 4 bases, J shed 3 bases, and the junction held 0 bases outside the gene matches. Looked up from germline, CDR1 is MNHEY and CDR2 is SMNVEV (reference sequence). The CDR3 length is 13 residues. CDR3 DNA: TGTGCCAGCAGTTCTAGCGGGAGCTACGAGCAGTACTTC. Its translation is CASSSSGSYEQYF.

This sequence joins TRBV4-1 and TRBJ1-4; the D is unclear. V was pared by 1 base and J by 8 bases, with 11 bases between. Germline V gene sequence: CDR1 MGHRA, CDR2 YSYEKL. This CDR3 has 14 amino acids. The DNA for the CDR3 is TGCGCCAGCAGCCAAGGCCCGGGTTTCGAAAAACTGTTTTTT. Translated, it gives CASSQGPGFEKLFF.